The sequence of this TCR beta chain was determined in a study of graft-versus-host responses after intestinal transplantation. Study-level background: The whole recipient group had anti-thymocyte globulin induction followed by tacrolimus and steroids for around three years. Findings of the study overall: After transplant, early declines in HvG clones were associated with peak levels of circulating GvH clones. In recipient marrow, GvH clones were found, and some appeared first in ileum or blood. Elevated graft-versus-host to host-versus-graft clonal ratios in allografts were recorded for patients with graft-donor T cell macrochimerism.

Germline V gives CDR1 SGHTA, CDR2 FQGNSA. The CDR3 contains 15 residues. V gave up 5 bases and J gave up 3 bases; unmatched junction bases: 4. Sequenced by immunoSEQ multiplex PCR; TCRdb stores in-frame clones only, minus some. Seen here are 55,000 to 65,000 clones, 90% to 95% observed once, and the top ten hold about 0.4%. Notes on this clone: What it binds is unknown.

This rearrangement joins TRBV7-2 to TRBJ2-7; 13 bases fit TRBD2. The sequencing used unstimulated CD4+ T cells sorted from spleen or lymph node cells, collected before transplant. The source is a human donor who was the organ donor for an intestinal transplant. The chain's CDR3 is CASSRRLAGGYEQYF. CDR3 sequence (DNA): TGTGCCAGCAGCAGAAGACTAGCGGGGGGCTACGAGCAGTACTTC.